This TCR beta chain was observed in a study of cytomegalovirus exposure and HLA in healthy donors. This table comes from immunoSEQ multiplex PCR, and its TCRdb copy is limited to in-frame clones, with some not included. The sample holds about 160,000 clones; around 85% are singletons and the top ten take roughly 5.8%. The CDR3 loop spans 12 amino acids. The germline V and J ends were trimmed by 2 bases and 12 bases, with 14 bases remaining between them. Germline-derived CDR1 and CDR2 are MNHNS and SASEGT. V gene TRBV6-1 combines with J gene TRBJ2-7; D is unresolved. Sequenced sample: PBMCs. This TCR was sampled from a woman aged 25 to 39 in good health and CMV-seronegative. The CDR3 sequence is CASSEYGPGSYF. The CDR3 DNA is TGTGCCAGCAGTGAATACGGGCCGGGTTCGTACTTC.